This passage covers 10 T cell receptor beta chains from one sample sequenced in a study of T cells in Graves' hyperthyroidism and ophthalmopathy (dated by TCRdb to the late 2010s). Library preparation was by multiplex PCR. Sequencing was carried out with an Illumina HiSeq 2000. The TCR beta CDR3 regions were amplified from RNA transcripts. A first-round RT-PCR of the TCR CDR3 used the HTBI primer set with the Qiagen OneStep RT-PCR kit. In-frame beta chains were kept once TCRdb had trimmed the public reads at Q25 with fastp and called clones with MiXCR. Each entry is one CDR3 protein sequence, shown with its most common DNA and genes. This sample holds some 460,000 distinct CDR3 sequences; 15% to 17% were observed only once. Jointly, the top ten make up around 7.3% of the sample. The sample was blood. The receptor source for this set is a woman aged 18-35 years with Graves' hyperthyroidism.

Ten or more counts support this clonotype. The V gene is TRBV6-2 or TRBV6-3, the J gene TRBJ2-1; 7 bases match TRBD2. V gave up 2 bases and J gave up 0 bases; unmatched junction bases: 4. The germline gives CDR1 MNHEY, CDR2 SVGEGT. The CDR3 runs to 16 residues. The CDR3 spells CASSYLAEGSYNEQFF. CDR3 in DNA: TGTGCCAGCAGTTACCTAGCGGAAGGCTCCTACAATGAGCAGTTCTTC.

This clonotype has at least ten counts. This sequence joins TRBV6-1 and TRBJ1-5; perhaps TRBD1 as D (5 bases). Per germline, CDR1 MNHNS and CDR2 SASEGT. CDR3 length equals 15 residues. Trimming removed 6 bases from V and 5 bases from J, with 17 bases in between. CDR3 bases: TGTGCCAGCAGGAGGGCAGGACGGGACTATCAGCCCCAGCATTTT. Its protein product is CASRRAGRDYQPQHF.

The genes are TRBV20-1 and TRBJ2-1; 12 positions agree with TRBD2. Germline V gene sequence: CDR1 DFQATT, CDR2 SNEGSKA (reference sequence). J lost 5 bases, V lost 4 bases, and 3 bases had no gene match. This CDR3 has 14 residues. The CDR3 sequence: CSAKLAGGNNEQFF. CDR3 DNA sequence: TGCAGTGCTAAACTAGCGGGAGGAAACAATGAGCAGTTCTTC.

In the case of this clonotype: At one of its ends the junction is not consistent with the germline gene, which may arise from a read error. The chain carries TRBV18 and TRBJ2-1; D unresolved. In germline, CDR1 is KGHSH, CDR2 LQKENI. This CDR3 contains 13 residues. The CDR3 sequence: CAGSPLSAGEQFF. CDR3 in DNA: TGTGCCGGCTCACCACTTTCCGCAGGTGAGCAGTTCTTC.

This clonotype occurred many times. The chain employs TRBV7-9 and TRBJ1-4; D may be TRBD1 (5 bases). The V gene's germline CDR1 is SEHNR and CDR2 FQNEAQ (reference sequence). The CDR3 spans 15 residues. V lost 3 bases to trimming and J lost 4 bases, with 12 bases between them. The CDR3 DNA follows: TGTGCCAGCAGCTTTGGGGGACGGATTAATGAAAAACTGTTTTTT. Translating it yields CASSFGGRINEKLFF.

This clonotype was counted many times. V usage is TRBV11-2 and J usage is TRBJ1-2; possible D gene TRBD1, 5 bases. Trimming took off 5 bases at V and 0 bases at J, with 13 bases between the two ends. The germline V gene has CDR1 SGHAT and CDR2 FQNNGV. This CDR3 comprises 15 residues. CDR3 coding DNA: TGTGCCAGCAGCACGGGGACCTCGACTAACTATGGCTACACCTTC. Translating gives CASSTGTSTNYGYTF.

Many counts were recorded for this clonotype. J is TRBJ2-1 and V is TRBV12-3 or TRBV12-4; no clear D. V dropped 4 bases and J dropped 6 bases, with 4 bases sitting between them. CDR3 length equals 11 residues. The CDR3 protein is CASSSINEQFF. Here the CDR3 DNA reads TGTGCCAGCAGTTCCATCAATGAGCAGTTCTTC.

This clonotype was seen many times. V is TRBV7-3 and J is TRBJ2-5, with a weak D call TRBD2 (5 bases). CDR1 and CDR2 from the germline V gene are SGHTA and FQGTGA. Between the trimmed V and J ends, which lost 5 bases and 5 bases, there was a span of 18 bases. This CDR3 is 15 amino acids long. Here the CDR3 reads CASSRSGVQAETQYF. The CDR3 nucleotides are TGTGCCAGCAGCCGATCCGGGGTTCAAGCGGAGACCCAGTACTTC. Combining the CDR3 with reference TRBV7-3 and TRBJ2-5 gives the whole variable domain GAGVSQTPSNKVTEKGKYVELRCDPISGHTALYWYRQSLGQGPEFLIYFQGTGAADDSGLPNDRFFAVRPEGSVSTLKIQRTERGDSAVYLCASSRSGVQAETQYFGPGTRLLVL.

V is TRBV15 and J is TRBJ1-5; D might be TRBD1 (6 bases). The CDR3 runs to 15 residues. V lost 0 bases and J lost 4, with 10 bases in between. The germline gives CDR1 LNHNV, CDR2 YYDKDF (reference sequence). The CDR3 nucleotides are TGTGCCACCAGCAGAGAGGACAGTTGGAATCAGCCCCAGCATTTT. This gives the protein CATSREDSWNQPQHF.

This clonotype was seen many times. The chain is built from TRBV10-3 and TRBJ2-7; 9 nucleotides line up with TRBD1. Trimming at V came to 11 bases and at J to 4 bases, leaving 18 bases not matched to a gene. Germline V lookup: CDR1 ENHRY, CDR2 SYGVKD. The CDR3 spans 16 residues. The CDR3 sequence is CAAQGGSGQGNYEQYF. For the CDR3, the DNA is TGTGCCGCCCAAGGAGGGTCGGGACAGGGTAATTACGAGCAGTACTTC.